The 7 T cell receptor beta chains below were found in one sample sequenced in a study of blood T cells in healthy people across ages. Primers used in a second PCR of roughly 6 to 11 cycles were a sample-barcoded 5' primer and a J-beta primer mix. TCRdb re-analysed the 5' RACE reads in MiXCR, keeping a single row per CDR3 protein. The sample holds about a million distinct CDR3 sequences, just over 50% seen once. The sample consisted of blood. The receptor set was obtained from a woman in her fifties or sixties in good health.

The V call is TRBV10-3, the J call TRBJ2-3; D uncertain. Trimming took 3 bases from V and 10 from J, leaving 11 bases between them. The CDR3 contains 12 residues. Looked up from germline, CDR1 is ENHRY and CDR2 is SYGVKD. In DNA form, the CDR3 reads TGTGCCATCAGTGAAGAACTGCCAGCGCAGTATTTT. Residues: CAISEELPAQYF.

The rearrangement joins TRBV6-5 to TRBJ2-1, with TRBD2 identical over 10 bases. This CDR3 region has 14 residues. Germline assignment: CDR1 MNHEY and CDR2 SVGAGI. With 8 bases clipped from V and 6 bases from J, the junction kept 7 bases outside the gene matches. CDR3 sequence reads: CASRRTSGPNEQFF. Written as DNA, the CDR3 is TGTGCCAGCCGACGGACTAGCGGACCCAATGAGCAGTTCTTC.

CDR3 in amino acids: CASSQEWENSGGSAKNIQYF. The CDR3 DNA reads TGTGCCAGCAGCCAAGAGTGGGAAAACTCGGGAGGGTCGGCCAAAAACATTCAGTACTTC. The J gene is TRBJ2-4, the V gene TRBV3-1, with 8 bases lining up with TRBD2. After removal of 0 bases from V and 1 base from J, the junction contained 14 bases not matched to a gene. CDR1 is LGHDT and CDR2 is YNNKEL in the germline V gene (reference sequence). This CDR3 has 20 amino acids.

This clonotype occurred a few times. CDR3 in amino acids: CASSPRSLRDTQYF. Here the CDR3 DNA reads TGTGCCAGCAGCCCCCGAAGTCTCCGGGATACGCAGTATTTT. The rearrangement joins TRBV3-1 to TRBJ2-3; D is ambiguous. V was clipped by 4 bases and J by 6 bases, with 14 bases between them. The CDR3 loop spans 14 amino acids. Germline V gives CDR1 LGHDT, CDR2 YNNKEL (reference sequence).

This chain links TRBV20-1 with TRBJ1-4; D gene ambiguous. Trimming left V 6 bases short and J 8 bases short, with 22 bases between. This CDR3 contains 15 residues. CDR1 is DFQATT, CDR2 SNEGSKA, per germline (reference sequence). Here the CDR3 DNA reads TGCAGTGCCCTCATCATGACGGGCGCACACGAAAAACTGTTTTTT. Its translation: CSALIMTGAHEKLFF.

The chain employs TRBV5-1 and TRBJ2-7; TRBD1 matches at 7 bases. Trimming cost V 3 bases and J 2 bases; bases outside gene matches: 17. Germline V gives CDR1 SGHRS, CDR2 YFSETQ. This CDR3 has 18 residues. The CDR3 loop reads CASSSTQGLWDPTYEQYF. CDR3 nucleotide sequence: TGCGCCAGCAGCTCCACACAGGGGCTATGGGACCCGACCTACGAGCAGTACTTC.

The CDR3 loop is CAIKSGLALQETQYF. The CDR3 bases are TGTGCCATCAAATCGGGACTAGCCCTACAAGAGACCCAGTACTTC. This chain joins TRBV10-3 and TRBJ2-5; 9 bases match TRBD2. This CDR3 has 15 amino acids. Germline CDR1 reads ENHRY; CDR2 reads SYGVKD. Germline trimming cut 7 bases from V and 2 bases from J; bases unmatched to any gene: 8.